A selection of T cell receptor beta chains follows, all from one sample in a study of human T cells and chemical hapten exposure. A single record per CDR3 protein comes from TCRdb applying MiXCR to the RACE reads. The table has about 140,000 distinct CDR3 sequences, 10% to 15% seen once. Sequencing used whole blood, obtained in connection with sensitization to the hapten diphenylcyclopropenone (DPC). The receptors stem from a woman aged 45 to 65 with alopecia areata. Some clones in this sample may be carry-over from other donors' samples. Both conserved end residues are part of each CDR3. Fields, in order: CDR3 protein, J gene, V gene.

CDR3: CAWSVRAGVPNTGELFF
J: TRBJ2-2
V: TRBV30

CDR3: CAISALAIVDEQFF
J: TRBJ2-1
V: TRBV10-3

CDR3: CASSSSRGVGANVLTF
J: TRBJ2-6
V: TRBV7-2

CDR3: CASSYGRILSGNTIYF
J: TRBJ1-3
V: TRBV6-5

CDR3: CASSYSTEWGTQYF
J: TRBJ2-5
V: TRBV6-5

CDR3: CASSSSTRFSGANVLTF
J: TRBJ2-6
V: TRBV7-3

CDR3: CATFGTGKNSPLHF
J: TRBJ1-6
V: TRBV6-2/TRBV6-3

CDR3: CASNSQPGTPINTGELFF
J: TRBJ2-2
V: TRBV7-3

CDR3: CASSFRHLSSYEQYF
J: TRBJ2-7
V: TRBV19

CDR3: CSASRPNTEAFF
J: TRBJ1-1
V: TRBV20-1

CDR3: CSARGQGRNNEQFF
J: TRBJ2-1
V: TRBV20-1

CDR3: CASSYDSAQETQYF
J: TRBJ2-5
V: TRBV6-6

CDR3: CASSVGPSTNEKLFF
J: TRBJ1-4
V: TRBV9

CDR3: CASSANGVPTEAFF
J: TRBJ1-1
V: TRBV6-5

CDR3: CASSQLTSSDTQYF
J: TRBJ2-3
V: TRBV7-2

CDR3: CASSLEEIRVAGNSPLHF
J: TRBJ1-6
V: TRBV21-1

CDR3: CASSPTLGGPGSGNTIYF
J: TRBJ1-3
V: TRBV12-3/TRBV12-4

CDR3: CAIRGVTDTQYF
J: TRBJ2-3
V: TRBV10-3

CDR3: CASSKAFQGQGAYLEAFF
J: TRBJ1-1
V: TRBV21-1

CDR3: CVSSSEQTDTQYF
J: TRBJ2-3
V: TRBV7-6

CDR3: CASSPARANVLTF
J: TRBJ2-6
V: TRBV7-2

CDR3: CASSPPDPYNEQFF
J: TRBJ2-1
V: TRBV5-1

CDR3: CASSMDRTDTQYF
J: TRBJ2-3
V: TRBV19

CDR3: CASSPGQSGNTIYF
J: TRBJ1-3
V: TRBV5-1

CDR3: CSAYDRGSYEQYF
J: TRBJ2-7
V: TRBV20-1

CDR3: CASSPTVTQSTGELFF
J: TRBJ2-2
V: TRBV7-3

CDR3: CASSQFRGTYEQYF
J: TRBJ2-7
V: TRBV3-1

CDR3: CASSPISTYEQYF
J: TRBJ2-7
V: TRBV6-2/TRBV6-3

CDR3: CSARNTEAFF
J: TRBJ1-1
V: TRBV29-1

CDR3: CATSRSGPSDEQFF
J: TRBJ2-1
V: TRBV24-1

CDR3: CASSDHSLVRETDTQYF
J: TRBJ2-3
V: TRBV6-1

CDR3: CSAEEGDTQYF
J: TRBJ2-3
V: TRBV20-1

CDR3: CAWGTGGNQPQHF
J: TRBJ1-5
V: TRBV30

CDR3: CSVAGGRNYGYTF
J: TRBJ1-2
V: TRBV29-1

CDR3: CSACSLTGAQEQYF
J: TRBJ2-7
V: TRBV29-1

CDR3: CASSQDRFRGSHEQYF
J: TRBJ2-7
V: TRBV14

CDR3: CASSLSGGGVWAKTGELFF
J: TRBJ2-2
V: TRBV27

CDR3: CASSLEGDRTEAFF
J: TRBJ1-1
V: TRBV5-1

CDR3: CASSLGSRINQPQHF
J: TRBJ1-5
V: TRBV12-3/TRBV12-4

CDR3: CASSFSGGQKDTQYF
J: TRBJ2-3
V: TRBV12-3/TRBV12-4

CDR3: CASKGTRQGHEQYF
J: TRBJ2-7
V: TRBV2

CDR3: CASRRTGRTGELFF
J: TRBJ2-2
V: TRBV27

CDR3: CASSPSPLGELFF
J: TRBJ2-2
V: TRBV11-2